This entry concerns a single T cell receptor beta chain. The antigen remains undetermined. The sample comes from a study of beta chain features in type 1 diabetes. Whole-study context: Examination covered over 85,000,000 sorted cells spanning all samples.

The CDR3 spans 15 residues. Per the germline V gene, CDR1 is MNHEY and CDR2 is SMNVEV (reference sequence). With V trimmed by 6 bases and J by 4 bases, 11 bases remained unmatched. Every isolated RNA sample was fully reverse transcribed, so sequencing captured expressed TCRB transcripts. Assay: immunoSEQ multiplex PCR; the TCRdb copy retains only in-frame clones and omits some. The sample has around 170,000 clones; approximately 8.8% are singletons. Points from the study as a whole: TCRB CDR3s were moderately but significantly shorter in Type 1 diabetes patients in all four CD4+ subsets. Patients with type 1 diabetes showed fewer VDJ junction insertions and more deletions.

Input material: central memory CD4+ T cells from blood. The rearrangement joins TRBV27 to TRBJ2-5; 7 nucleotides agree with TRBD1. The sequence was collected from a woman in her twenties or thirties with type 1 diabetes. This CDR3 reads CASSPLQGLGETQYF. The CDR3 nucleotides are TGTGCCAGCAGCCCCCTACAGGGGCTAGGAGAGACCCAGTACTTC.